The rows below give T cell receptor beta chains drawn from one sample of a study of cytomegalovirus exposure and HLA in healthy donors. This table comes from immunoSEQ multiplex PCR, and its TCRdb copy is limited to in-frame clones, with some not included. The sample shows around 30,000 clones, roughly 60% of them seen only once. Sample: PBMCs. The receptors were sampled from a man aged 50-60 years in good health and CMV-seropositive. CDR3s include the opening cysteine and the closing phenylalanine or tryptophan. Fields, in order: clone size, D gene, V gene, J gene, CDR3 protein, CDR3 DNA. D genes are given only for firm matches. Size tells how often a clone was seen (once, few, many) or the class of an expanded clone, and some rows leave it out.

>once|.|TRBV18|TRBJ1-1
CASAEQANTEAFF
TGTGCCAGCGCGGAACAGGCGAACACTGAAGCTTTCTTT
>.|TRBD1|TRBV6-6|TRBJ1-1
CASRSGGYGNTEAFF
TGTGCCAGCCGGTCAGGGGGGTACGGGAACACTGAAGCTTTCTTT
>.|TRBD2|TRBV13|TRBJ2-1
CASSSKRESGEQFF
TGTGCCAGCAGCTCTAAGCGGGAGTCGGGTGAGCAGTTCTTC
>.|.|TRBV29-1|TRBJ2-3
CSVEYPGVRGGTPGTQYF
TGCAGCGTTGAATATCCCGGTGTCAGAGGCGGAACCCCCGGTACGCAGTATTTT
>.|.|TRBV29-1|TRBJ2-7
CSVRFGSYEQYF
TGCAGCGTTCGGTTCGGCTCCTACGAGCAGTACTTC
>.|TRBD1|TRBV6-5|TRBJ1-6
CASSQGEVSPLHF
TGTGCCAGCAGTCAGGGGGAAGTTTCACCCCTCCACTTT
>.|.|TRBV6-1|TRBJ2-5
CASKQGSEETQYF
TGTGCCAGCAAGCAGGGGTCGGAAGAGACCCAGTACTTC
>.|.|TRBV28|TRBJ1-1
CASNKMNTEAFF
TGTGCCAGCAACAAGATGAACACTGAAGCTTTCTTT
>.|TRBD1|TRBV10-3|TRBJ1-1
CAISEPLTGAGGAFF
TGTGCCATCAGTGAGCCCTTGACAGGGGCCGGTGGTGCTTTCTTT
>.|.|TRBV7-6|TRBJ2-2
CASSFPGGTRELFF
TGTGCCAGCAGCTTTCCGGGGGGCACCCGGGAGCTGTTTTTT
>.|.|TRBV28|TRBJ1-6
CASREDSPLHF
TGTGCCAGCAGGGAGGATTCACCCCTCCACTTT
>once|.|TRBV5-4|TRBJ1-2
CASSTGSANYGYTF
TGTGCCAGCAGTACAGGATCAGCTAACTATGGCTACACCTTC
>.|TRBD1|TRBV15|TRBJ1-5
CATLTGGPNQPQHF
TGTGCCACCCTCACAGGGGGCCCCAATCAGCCCCAGCATTTT
>few|TRBD2|TRBV5-4|TRBJ2-5
CASSLGRGEETQYF
TGTGCCAGCAGCTTGGGCCGGGGGGAAGAGACCCAGTACTTC
>.|TRBD2|TRBV5-1|TRBJ2-7
CASLGREQGEQYF
TGCGCCAGTCTTGGGCGGGAGCAGGGCGAGCAGTACTTC
>.|TRBD1|TRBV20-1|TRBJ1-4
CSATGTGKLFF
TGCAGTGCCACCGGGACAGGAAAACTGTTTTTT